These T cell receptor beta chains were read from a single sample in a study of EBV T-cell therapy then PD-1 blockade in nasopharyngeal carcinoma. TCRdb's copy holds only in-frame clones and misses some; the assay was immunoSEQ multiplex PCR. The sample contains roughly 20,000 clones, 84% of which appear only once. These receptors are not linked to any known antigen. This sample comprised CD8+ T cells from blood, obtained at roughly day 35 from a patient whose treatment included autologous EBV-specific T cells and nivolumab. The receptors derive from a man in his forties with nasopharyngeal carcinoma. Each CDR3 is given with its conserved first and last residue. The D gene is left open where the match is weak. Clone size is not always given. Where it is, it says once, few, many or a class for expanded clones.

d_gene: -
j_gene: TRBJ2-7
v_gene: TRBV27
abundance: -
CDR3aa: CASSSGRGAFYEQYF
CDR3nt: TGTGCCAGCAGTTCAGGACGGGGGGCCTTCTACGAGCAGTACTTC

d_gene: -
j_gene: TRBJ1-2
v_gene: TRBV19
abundance: -
CDR3aa: CASTEPGGIYGYTF
CDR3nt: TGTGCCAGTACCGAACCCGGCGGAATCTATGGCTACACCTTC

d_gene: -
j_gene: TRBJ2-2
v_gene: TRBV5-6
abundance: -
CDR3aa: CASSLALSRELFF
CDR3nt: TGTGCCAGCAGCTTGGCCCTTTCCCGGGAGCTGTTTTTT

d_gene: -
j_gene: TRBJ1-1
v_gene: TRBV7-9
abundance: -
CDR3aa: CASSFGGDTEAFF
CDR3nt: TGTGCCAGCAGCTTCGGAGGGGACACTGAAGCTTTCTTT

d_gene: -
j_gene: TRBJ2-2
v_gene: TRBV12-3/TRBV12-4
abundance: -
CDR3aa: CASRPSAGELFF
CDR3nt: TGTGCCAGCAGACCTAGTGCCGGGGAGCTGTTTTTT

d_gene: TRBD1
j_gene: TRBJ1-1
v_gene: TRBV6-1
abundance: -
CDR3aa: CASSPDREPEAFF
CDR3nt: TGTGCCAGCAGTCCGGACAGGGAGCCTGAAGCTTTCTTT

d_gene: -
j_gene: TRBJ2-7
v_gene: TRBV6-5
abundance: -
CDR3aa: CASRAYEQYF
CDR3nt: TGTGCCAGTAGAGCCTACGAGCAGTACTTC

d_gene: TRBD1
j_gene: TRBJ1-5
v_gene: TRBV6-4
abundance: -
CDR3aa: CASSENPGQSQPQHF
CDR3nt: TGTGCCAGCAGCGAGAACCCGGGACAGTCTCAGCCCCAGCATTTT

d_gene: -
j_gene: TRBJ2-1
v_gene: TRBV7-9
abundance: -
CDR3aa: CASSTGPLGNEQFF
CDR3nt: TGTGCCAGCAGCACCGGACCCCTGGGGAATGAGCAGTTCTTC

d_gene: -
j_gene: TRBJ2-7
v_gene: TRBV5-1
abundance: once
CDR3aa: CASSLEESYEQYF
CDR3nt: TGCGCCAGCAGCTTGGAAGAATCCTACGAGCAGTACTTC

d_gene: TRBD1
j_gene: TRBJ2-3
v_gene: TRBV7-6
abundance: once
CDR3aa: CASSLQGTDTQYF
CDR3nt: TGTGCCAGCAGCCTACAGGGGACAGATACGCAGTATTTT